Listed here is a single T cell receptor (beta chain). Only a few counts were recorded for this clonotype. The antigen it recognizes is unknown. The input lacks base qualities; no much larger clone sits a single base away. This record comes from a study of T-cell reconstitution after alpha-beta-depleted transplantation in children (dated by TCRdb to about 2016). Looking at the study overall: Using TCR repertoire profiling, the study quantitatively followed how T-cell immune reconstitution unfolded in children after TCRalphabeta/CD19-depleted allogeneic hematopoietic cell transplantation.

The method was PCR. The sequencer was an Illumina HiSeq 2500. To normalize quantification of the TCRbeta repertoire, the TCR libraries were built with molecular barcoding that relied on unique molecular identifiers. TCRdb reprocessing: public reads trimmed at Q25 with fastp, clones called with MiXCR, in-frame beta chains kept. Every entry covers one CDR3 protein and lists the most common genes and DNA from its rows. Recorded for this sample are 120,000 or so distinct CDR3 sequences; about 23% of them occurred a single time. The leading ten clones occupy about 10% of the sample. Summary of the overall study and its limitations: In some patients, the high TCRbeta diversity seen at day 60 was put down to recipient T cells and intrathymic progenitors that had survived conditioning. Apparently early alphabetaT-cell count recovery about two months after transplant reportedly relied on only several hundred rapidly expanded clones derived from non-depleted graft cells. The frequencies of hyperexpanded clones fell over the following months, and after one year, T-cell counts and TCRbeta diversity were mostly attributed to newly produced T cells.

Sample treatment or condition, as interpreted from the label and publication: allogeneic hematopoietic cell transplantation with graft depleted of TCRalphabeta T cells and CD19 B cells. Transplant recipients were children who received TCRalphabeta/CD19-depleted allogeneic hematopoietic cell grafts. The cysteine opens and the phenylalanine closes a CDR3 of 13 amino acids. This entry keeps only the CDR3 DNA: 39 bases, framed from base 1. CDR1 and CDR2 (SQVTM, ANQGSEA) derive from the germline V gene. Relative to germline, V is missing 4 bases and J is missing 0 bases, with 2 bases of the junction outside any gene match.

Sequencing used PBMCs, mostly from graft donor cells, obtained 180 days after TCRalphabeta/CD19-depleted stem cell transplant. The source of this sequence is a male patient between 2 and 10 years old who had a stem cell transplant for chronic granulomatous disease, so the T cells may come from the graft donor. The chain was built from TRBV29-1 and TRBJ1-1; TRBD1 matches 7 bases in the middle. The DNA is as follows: TGCAGCGTTGGGGGGACAGTGAACACTGAAGCTTTCTTT. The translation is CSVGGTVNTEAFF.